The text below deals with one T cell receptor (beta chain). The antigen remains unidentified. This CDR3 contains 14 residues. Germline values: CDR1 LNHNV, CDR2 YYDKDF (reference sequence). Trimming removed 1 base from V and 7 bases from J; junction bases left unmatched: 3. The source of the sample is a study of cytomegalovirus exposure and HLA in healthy donors. General observations from the study: In a later analysis, a missense DCLRE1C variant was linked to TCR beta V- and J-gene trimming.

The PCR employed 60 Vbeta primers together with 13 Jbeta primers. Assay: immunoSEQ multiplex PCR; the TCRdb copy retains only in-frame clones and omits some. The table lists about 110,000 clones, 75% of them singletons. The chain carries TRBV15 and TRBJ1-4; 7 nucleotides agree with TRBD1. The sequence came from a male donor in good health and CMV-seropositive. Sequences were obtained from PBMCs. DNA for the CDR3: TGTGCCACCAGCAGAGTTACAGGGGTTGAAAAACTGTTTTTT. It is translated as CATSRVTGVEKLFF.